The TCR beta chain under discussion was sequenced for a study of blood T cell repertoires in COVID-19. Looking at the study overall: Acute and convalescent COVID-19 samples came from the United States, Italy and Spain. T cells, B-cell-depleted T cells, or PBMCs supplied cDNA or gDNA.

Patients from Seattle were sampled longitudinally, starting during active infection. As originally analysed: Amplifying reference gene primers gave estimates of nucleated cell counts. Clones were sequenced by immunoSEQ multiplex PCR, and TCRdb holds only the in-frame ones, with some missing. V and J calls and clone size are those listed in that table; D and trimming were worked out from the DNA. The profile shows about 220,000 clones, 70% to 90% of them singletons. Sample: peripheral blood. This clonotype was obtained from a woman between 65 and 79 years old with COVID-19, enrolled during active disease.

CDR3: CASSGGSSGPAQETQYF. In DNA form, the CDR3 reads TGTGCCAGCAGTGGGGGGTCTAGCGGCCCAGCCCAAGAGACCCAGTACTTC. The genes are TRBV2 and TRBJ2-5; 7 bases are a match to TRBD2. Germline assignment: CDR1 SNHLY and CDR2 FYNNEI. The CDR3 sequence is 17 residues long. Trimming cost V 4 bases and J 1 base; bases outside gene matches: 12.